This T cell receptor (beta chain) comes out of a study of T cell repertoires in cytomegalovirus infection. Whole-study context: Alongside well-studied HLA-B-restricted CMV epitopes, recently identified HLA-C-restricted CMV epitopes were also used. Public signatures in TCR beta pointed to CMV infection and matching HLA type. Study results and limitations: In two of eight donors, the top clonotype was HLA-C-restricted CMV-specific. CMV carriers with the relevant HLA were identified by cumulative public TCR beta family frequency.

CDR3 length: 14 amino acids. Trimming took off 3 bases at V and 0 bases at J, with 8 bases between the two ends. Germline CDR1 is LNHDA and CDR2 is SQIVND (reference sequence). This clonotype was seen only a few times. Its antigen is still unknown. TCRdb analysed the reads with MiXCR anew, one entry per CDR3 protein. The profile shows hundreds of thousands of distinct CDR3 sequences, more than 25% of them singletons. The receptor was derived from a human donor in good health (CMV status not recorded). Some clones in this sample may be carry-over from other donors' samples. This specimen consisted of cultured CD8+ T cells from PBMCs, obtained from culture after CMV antigen stimulation. The genes are TRBV19 and TRBJ1-2; no clear D gene. The CDR3 protein is CASSMTPSNYGYTF. The CDR3 region has the DNA TGTGCCAGTAGTATGACACCGTCTAACTATGGCTACACCTTC.